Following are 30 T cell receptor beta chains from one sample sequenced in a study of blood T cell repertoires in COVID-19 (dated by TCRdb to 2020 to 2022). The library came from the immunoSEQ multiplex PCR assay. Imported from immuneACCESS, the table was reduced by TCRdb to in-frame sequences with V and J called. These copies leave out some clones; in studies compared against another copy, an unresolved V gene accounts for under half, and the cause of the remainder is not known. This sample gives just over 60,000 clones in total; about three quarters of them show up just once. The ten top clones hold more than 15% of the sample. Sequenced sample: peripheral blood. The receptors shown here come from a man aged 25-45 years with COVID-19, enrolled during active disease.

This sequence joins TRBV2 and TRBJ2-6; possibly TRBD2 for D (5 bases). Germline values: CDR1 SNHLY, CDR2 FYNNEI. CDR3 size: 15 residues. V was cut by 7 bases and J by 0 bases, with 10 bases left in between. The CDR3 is CASKVEASGANVLTF. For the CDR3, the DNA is TGTGCCAGCAAAGTGGAGGCCTCTGGGGCCAACGTCCTGACTTTC.

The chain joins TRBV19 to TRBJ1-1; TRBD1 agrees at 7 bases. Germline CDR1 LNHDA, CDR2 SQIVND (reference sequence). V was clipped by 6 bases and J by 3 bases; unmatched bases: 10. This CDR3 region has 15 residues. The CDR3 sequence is CASRVPRGLYTEAFF. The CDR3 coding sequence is TGTGCCAGTAGGGTTCCGAGGGGGCTATACACTGAAGCTTTCTTT.

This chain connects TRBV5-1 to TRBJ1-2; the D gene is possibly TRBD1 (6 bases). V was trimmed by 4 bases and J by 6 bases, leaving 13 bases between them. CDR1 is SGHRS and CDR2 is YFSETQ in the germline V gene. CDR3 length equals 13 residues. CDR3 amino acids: CASSLQGIDGYTF. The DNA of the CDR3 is TGCGCCAGCAGCCTACAGGGTATCGATGGCTACACCTTC.

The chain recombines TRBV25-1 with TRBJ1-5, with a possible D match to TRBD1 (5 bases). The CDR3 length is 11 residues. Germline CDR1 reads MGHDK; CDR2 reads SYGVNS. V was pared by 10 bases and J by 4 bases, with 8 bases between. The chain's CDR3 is CATGENQPQHF. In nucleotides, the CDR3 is TGTGCCACGGGGGAGAATCAGCCCCAGCATTTT.

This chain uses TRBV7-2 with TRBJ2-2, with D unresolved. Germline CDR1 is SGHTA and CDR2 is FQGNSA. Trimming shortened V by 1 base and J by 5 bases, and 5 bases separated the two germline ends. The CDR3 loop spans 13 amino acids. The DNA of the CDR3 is TGTGCCAGCAGCTTAGTTAGTACCGGGGAGCTGTTTTTT. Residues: CASSLVSTGELFF.

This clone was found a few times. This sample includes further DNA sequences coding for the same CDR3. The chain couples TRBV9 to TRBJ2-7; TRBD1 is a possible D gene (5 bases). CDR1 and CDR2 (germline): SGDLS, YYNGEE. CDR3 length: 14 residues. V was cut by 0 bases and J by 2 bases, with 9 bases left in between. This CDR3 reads CASSVGQGAYEQYF. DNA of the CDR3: TGTGCCAGCAGCGTAGGGCAGGGTGCCTACGAGCAGTACTTC. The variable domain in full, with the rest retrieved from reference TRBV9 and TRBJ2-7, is DSGVTQTPKHLITATGQRVTLRCSPRSGDLSVYWYQQSLDQGLQFLIQYYNGEERAKGNILERFSAQQFPDLHSELNLSSLELGDSALYFCASSVGQGAYEQYFGPGTRLTVT.

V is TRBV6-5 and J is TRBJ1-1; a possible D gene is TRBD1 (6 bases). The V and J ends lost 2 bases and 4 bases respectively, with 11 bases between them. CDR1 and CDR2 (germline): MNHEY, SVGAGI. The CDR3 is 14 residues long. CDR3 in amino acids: CASSYGGASTEAFF. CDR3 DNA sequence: TGTGCCAGCAGTTACGGGGGCGCGAGCACTGAAGCTTTCTTT.

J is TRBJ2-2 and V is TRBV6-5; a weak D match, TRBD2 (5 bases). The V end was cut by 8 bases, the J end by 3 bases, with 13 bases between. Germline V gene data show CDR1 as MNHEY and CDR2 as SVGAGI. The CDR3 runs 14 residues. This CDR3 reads CASAGSLDTGELFF. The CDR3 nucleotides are TGTGCCAGCGCTGGGAGCCTCGACACCGGGGAGCTGTTTTTT.

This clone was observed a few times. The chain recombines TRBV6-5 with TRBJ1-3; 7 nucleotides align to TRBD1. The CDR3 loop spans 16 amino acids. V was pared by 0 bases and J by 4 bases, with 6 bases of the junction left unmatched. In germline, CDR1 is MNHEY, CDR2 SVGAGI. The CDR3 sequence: CASSYSISGQGNTIYF. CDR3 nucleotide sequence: TGTGCCAGCAGTTACTCGATTTCGGGACAGGGAAACACCATATATTTT.

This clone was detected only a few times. The CDR3 sequence is CASRDSGGSGELFF. The CDR3 nucleotides are TGTGCCAGCAGAGATTCAGGGGGCTCCGGGGAGCTGTTTTTT. The J gene is TRBJ2-2, the V gene TRBV11-2; 8 bases map to TRBD1. The CDR3 extends over 14 amino acids. Trimming took 6 bases from V and 6 from J; bases not matched to a gene: 6. The germline CDR1 and CDR2 sequences are SGHAT and FQNNGV.

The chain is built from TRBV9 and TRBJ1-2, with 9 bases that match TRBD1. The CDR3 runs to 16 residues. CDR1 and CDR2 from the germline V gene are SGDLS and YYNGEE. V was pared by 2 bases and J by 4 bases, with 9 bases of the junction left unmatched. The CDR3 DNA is TGTGCCAGCAGCGTCCGGGACAGGGCAGGGATCTATGGCTACACCTTC. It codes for CASSVRDRAGIYGYTF.

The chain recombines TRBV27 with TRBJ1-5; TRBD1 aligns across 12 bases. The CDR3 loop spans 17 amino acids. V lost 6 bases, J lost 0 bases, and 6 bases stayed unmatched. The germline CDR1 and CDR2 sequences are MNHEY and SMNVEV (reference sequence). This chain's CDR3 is CASSRGQGAYSNQPQHF. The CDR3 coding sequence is TGTGCCAGCAGCCGGGGACAGGGGGCTTATAGCAATCAGCCCCAGCATTTT.

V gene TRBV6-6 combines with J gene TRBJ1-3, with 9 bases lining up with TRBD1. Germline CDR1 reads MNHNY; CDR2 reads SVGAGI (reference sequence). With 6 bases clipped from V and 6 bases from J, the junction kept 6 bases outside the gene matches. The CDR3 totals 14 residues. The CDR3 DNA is TGTGCCAGCAGCACAAGACAGGGGGTAAACACCATATATTTT. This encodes CASSTRQGVNTIYF.

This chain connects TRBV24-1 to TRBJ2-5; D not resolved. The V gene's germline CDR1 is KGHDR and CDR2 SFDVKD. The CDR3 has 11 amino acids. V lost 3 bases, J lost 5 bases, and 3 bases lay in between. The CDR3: CATSDPETQYF. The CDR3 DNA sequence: TGTGCCACCAGTGATCCGGAGACCCAGTACTTC.

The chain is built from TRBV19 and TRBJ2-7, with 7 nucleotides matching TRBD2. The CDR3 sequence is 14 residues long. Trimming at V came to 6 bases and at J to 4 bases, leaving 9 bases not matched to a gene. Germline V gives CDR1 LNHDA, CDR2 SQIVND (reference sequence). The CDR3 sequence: CASSNAGVGYEQYF. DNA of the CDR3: TGTGCCAGTAGCAACGCGGGAGTGGGATACGAGCAGTACTTC. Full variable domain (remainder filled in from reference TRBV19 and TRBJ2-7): DGGITQSPKYLFRKEGQNVTLSCEQNLNHDAMYWYRQDPGQGLRLIYYSQIVNDFQKGDIAEGYSVSREKKESFPLTVTSAQKNPTAFYLCASSNAGVGYEQYFGPGTRLTVT.

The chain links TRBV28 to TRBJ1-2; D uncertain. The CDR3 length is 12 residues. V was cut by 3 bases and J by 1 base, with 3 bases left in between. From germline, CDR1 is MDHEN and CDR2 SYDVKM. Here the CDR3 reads CASSFINYGYTF. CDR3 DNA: TGTGCCAGCAGTTTCATTAACTATGGCTACACCTTC.

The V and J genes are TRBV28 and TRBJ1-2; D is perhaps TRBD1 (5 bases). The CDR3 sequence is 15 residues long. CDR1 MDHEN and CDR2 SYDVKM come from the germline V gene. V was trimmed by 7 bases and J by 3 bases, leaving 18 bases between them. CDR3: CASNHPGRSYYGYTF. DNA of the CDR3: TGTGCCAGCAACCACCCAGGGAGGTCCTACTATGGCTACACCTTC.

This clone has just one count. This CDR3 is CASSYSSLVSADEQFF. CDR3 bases: TGTGCCAGCAGTTACTCGTCACTAGTTTCGGCGGATGAGCAGTTCTTC. The V and J genes are TRBV6-2 or TRBV6-3 and TRBJ2-1, with D possibly matching TRBD2 (5 bases). Germline V gene lookup returns CDR1 MNHEY and CDR2 SVGEGT. V was shortened by 0 bases and J by 8 bases, with 17 bases between the two germline ends. CDR3 length equals 16 residues.

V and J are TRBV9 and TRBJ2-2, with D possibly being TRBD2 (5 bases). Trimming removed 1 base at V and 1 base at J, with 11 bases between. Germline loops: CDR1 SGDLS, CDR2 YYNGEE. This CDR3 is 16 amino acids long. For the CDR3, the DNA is TGTGCCAGCAGCGTAAACGGCGGGCAGAACACCGGGGAGCTGTTTTTT. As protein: CASSVNGGQNTGELFF.

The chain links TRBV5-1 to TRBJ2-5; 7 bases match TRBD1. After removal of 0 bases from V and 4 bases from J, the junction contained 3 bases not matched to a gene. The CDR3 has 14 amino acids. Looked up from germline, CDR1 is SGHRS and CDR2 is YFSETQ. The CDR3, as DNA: TGCGCCAGCAGCTTGGGACAGGGCGGAGAGACCCAGTACTTC. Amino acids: CASSLGQGGETQYF.

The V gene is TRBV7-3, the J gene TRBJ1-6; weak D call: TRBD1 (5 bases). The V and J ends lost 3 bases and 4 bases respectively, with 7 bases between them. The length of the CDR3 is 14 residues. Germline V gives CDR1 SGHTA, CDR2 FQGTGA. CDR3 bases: TGTGCCAGCAGCTTCGGGACTTATAATTCACCCCTCCACTTT. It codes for CASSFGTYNSPLHF. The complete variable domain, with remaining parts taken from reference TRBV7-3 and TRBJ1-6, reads GAGVSQTPSNKVTEKGKYVELRCDPISGHTALYWYRQSLGQGPEFLIYFQGTGAADDSGLPNDRFFAVRPEGSVSTLKIQRTERGDSAVYLCASSFGTYNSPLHFGNGTRLTVT.

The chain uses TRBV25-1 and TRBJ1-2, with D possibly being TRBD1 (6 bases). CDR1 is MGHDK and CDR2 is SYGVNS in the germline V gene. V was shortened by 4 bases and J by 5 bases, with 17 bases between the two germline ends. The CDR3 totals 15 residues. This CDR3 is CASSVNRDNQYGYTF. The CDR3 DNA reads TGTGCCAGCAGTGTAAACCGGGACAACCAATATGGCTACACCTTC.

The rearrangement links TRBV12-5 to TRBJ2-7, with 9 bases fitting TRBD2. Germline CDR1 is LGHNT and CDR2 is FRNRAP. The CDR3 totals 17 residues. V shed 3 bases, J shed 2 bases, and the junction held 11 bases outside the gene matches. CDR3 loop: CASGFFPSGRSTYEQYF. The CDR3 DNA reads TGTGCTAGTGGTTTTTTTCCCAGCGGGAGGTCAACCTACGAGCAGTACTTC.

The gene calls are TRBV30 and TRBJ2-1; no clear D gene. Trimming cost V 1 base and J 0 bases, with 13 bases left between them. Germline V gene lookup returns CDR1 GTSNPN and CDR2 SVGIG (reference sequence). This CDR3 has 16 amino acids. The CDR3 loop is CAWSAGQSGSYNEQFF. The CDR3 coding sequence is TGTGCCTGGAGTGCTGGTCAGTCAGGCTCCTACAATGAGCAGTTCTTC.

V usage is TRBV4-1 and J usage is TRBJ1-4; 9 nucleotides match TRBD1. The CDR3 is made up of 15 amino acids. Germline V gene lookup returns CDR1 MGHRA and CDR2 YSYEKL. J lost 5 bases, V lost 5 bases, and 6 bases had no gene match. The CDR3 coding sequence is TGCGCCAGCAGCGATCCGACAGGGGGGAATGAAAAACTGTTTTTT. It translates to CASSDPTGGNEKLFF.

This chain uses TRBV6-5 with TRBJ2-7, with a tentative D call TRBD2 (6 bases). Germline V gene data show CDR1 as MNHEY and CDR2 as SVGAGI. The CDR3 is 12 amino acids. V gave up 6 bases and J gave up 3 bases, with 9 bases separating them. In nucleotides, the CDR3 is TGTGCCAGCAGCCCCGGGGGCTACGAGCAGTACTTC. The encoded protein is CASSPGGYEQYF.

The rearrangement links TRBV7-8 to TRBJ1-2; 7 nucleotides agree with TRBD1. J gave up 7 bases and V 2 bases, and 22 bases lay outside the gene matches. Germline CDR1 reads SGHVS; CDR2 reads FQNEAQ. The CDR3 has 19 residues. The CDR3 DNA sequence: TGTGCCAGCAGCTTATATCTAGGAGGGGAACCGAGGGGGCGCGGTGGCTACACCTTC. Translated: CASSLYLGGEPRGRGGYTF.

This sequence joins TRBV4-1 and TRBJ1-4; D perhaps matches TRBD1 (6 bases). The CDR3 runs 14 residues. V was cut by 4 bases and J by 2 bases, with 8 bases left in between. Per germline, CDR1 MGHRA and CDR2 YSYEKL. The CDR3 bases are TGCGCCAGCAGCCCGAGGGGGACTAATGAAAAACTGTTTTTT. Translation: CASSPRGTNEKLFF.

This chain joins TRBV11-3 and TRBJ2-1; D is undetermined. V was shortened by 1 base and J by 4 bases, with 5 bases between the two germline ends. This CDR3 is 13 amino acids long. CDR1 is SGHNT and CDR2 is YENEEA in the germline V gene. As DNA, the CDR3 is TGTGCCAGCAGCTTAGGGCCTTACAATGAGCAGTTCTTC. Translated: CASSLGPYNEQFF. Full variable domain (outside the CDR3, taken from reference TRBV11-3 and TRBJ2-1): EAGVVQSPRYKIIEKKQPVAFWCNPISGHNTLYWYLQNLGQGPELLIRYENEEAVDDSQLPKDRFSAERLKGVDSTLKIQPAELGDSAVYLCASSLGPYNEQFFGPGTRLTVL.

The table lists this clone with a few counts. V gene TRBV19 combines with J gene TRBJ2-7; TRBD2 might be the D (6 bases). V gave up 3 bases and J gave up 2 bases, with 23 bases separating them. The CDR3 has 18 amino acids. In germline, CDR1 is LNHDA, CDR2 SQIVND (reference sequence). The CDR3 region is CASSISLASGRITYEQYF. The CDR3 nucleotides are TGTGCCAGTAGTATCTCGCTAGCGTCGGGCCGGATCACCTACGAGCAGTACTTC. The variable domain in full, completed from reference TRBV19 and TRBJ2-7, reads DGGITQSPKYLFRKEGQNVTLSCEQNLNHDAMYWYRQDPGQGLRLIYYSQIVNDFQKGDIAEGYSVSREKKESFPLTVTSAQKNPTAFYLCASSISLASGRITYEQYFGPGTRLTVT.